The TCR beta chain under discussion was sequenced for a study of cytomegalovirus exposure and HLA in healthy donors. Points from the study as a whole: Among CMV-associated TCR beta chains, most appeared HLA-restricted in a later analysis. Donors were assumed by presence/absence analyses to have roughly uniform sequencing depth. Earlier results showed most TCR beta V segments being productive about 90% or about 30% of the time.

From germline, CDR1 is MNHEY and CDR2 SVGAGI. The CDR3 is made up of 13 amino acids. V lost 4 bases, J lost 4 bases, and 4 bases stayed unmatched. This clone was seen more than once but under ten times. Its matching antigen is unknown. Researchers ran the PCR with 60 Vbeta and 13 Jbeta primers. Sequencing used immunoSEQ multiplex PCR; TCRdb keeps in-frame clones, though not all of them. The data contain around 110,000 clones, around 60% of them singletons. The chain combines TRBV6-5 with TRBJ2-7; 7 positions agree with TRBD1. Specimen: PBMCs. The sequence came from a woman in her 40s in good health and CMV-seropositive. The CDR3 DNA is TGTGCCAGCAGTTTTAGACAGGGTTACGAGCAGTACTTC. Translation: CASSFRQGYEQYF.